The 5 T cell receptor beta chains presented below share a single source sample, sequenced in a study of cytomegalovirus exposure and HLA in healthy donors. The PCR made use of 60 Vbeta and 13 Jbeta primers. The assay was immunoSEQ multiplex PCR, and TCRdb's table has in-frame clones only and misses some. The data contain 180,000 or so clones, more than 60% of them singletons. Sample: PBMCs. The receptor set was obtained from a human donor in good health.

The CDR3 loop is CASGPGLSAGEQYF. Written as DNA, the CDR3 is TGTGCTAGTGGCCCGGGACTATCCGCCGGGGAGCAGTACTTC. The V call is TRBV12-5, the J call TRBJ2-7; the match to TRBD2 covers 7 bases. The CDR3 spans 14 residues. Per the germline V gene, CDR1 is LGHNT and CDR2 is FRNRAP. With 6 bases clipped from V and 7 bases from J, the junction kept 12 bases outside the gene matches.

The V gene is TRBV7-2, the J gene TRBJ2-3, with TRBD2 matching 7 bases. This CDR3 comprises 13 residues. The V gene's germline CDR1 is SGHTA and CDR2 FQGNSA. J was trimmed by 14 bases and V by 1 base; bases with no gene match: 9. CDR3 bases: TGTGCCAGCAGCTTAGGTCAAGAGCGGGACCTGTATTTT. Residues: CASSLGQERDLYF.

The CDR3, as DNA: TGTGCCACACAGGACAGGGCCTCCGAAGCTTTCTTT. This translates into CATQDRASEAFF. This chain links TRBV10-3 with TRBJ1-1; 8 bases agree with TRBD1. This CDR3 spans 12 amino acids. Germline CDR1 and CDR2: ENHRY and SYGVKD. Germline trimming cut 10 bases from V and 8 bases from J; bases unmatched to any gene: 9.

The rearrangement links TRBV11-2 to TRBJ1-1, with a tentative D call TRBD1 (6 bases). The V and J ends lost 2 bases and 4 bases respectively, with 14 bases between them. Germline V lookup: CDR1 SGHAT, CDR2 FQNNGV. The CDR3 spans 15 residues. The chain's CDR3 is CASSLRFQGITEAFF. DNA for the CDR3: TGTGCCAGCAGCTTAAGGTTCCAGGGGATCACTGAAGCTTTCTTT. The entire variable domain, with the rest obtained from reference TRBV11-2 and TRBJ1-1, is as follows: EAGVAQSPRYKIIEKRQSVAFWCNPISGHATLYWYQQILGQGPKLLIQFQNNGVVDDSQLPKDRFSAERLKGVDSTLKIQPAKLEDSAVYLCASSLRFQGITEAFFGQGTRLTVV.

This chain connects TRBV4-3 to TRBJ2-2; TRBD1 matches at 7 bases. Germline CDR1 is LGHNA and CDR2 is YSLEER. The CDR3 contains 18 residues. The junction had 12 bases not matched to a gene; V was cut back by 3 bases and J by 2 bases. CDR3 residues: CASSQDPLQGENTGELFF. As DNA, the CDR3 is TGCGCCAGCAGCCAGGATCCACTTCAGGGGGAAAACACCGGGGAGCTGTTTTTT.